A selection of T cell receptor beta chains follows, all from one sample in a study of STAT5B mutations in CD4+ large granular lymphocyte leukemia. Some clones are missing from TCRdb's copy, which holds only in-frame ones; the method was immunoSEQ multiplex PCR. The sample has fewer than 35,000 clones; about 70% are singletons. Input material: CD4+ T cells from blood buffy coats. The receptor set was obtained from a human donor in good health. CDR3s include the opening cysteine and the closing phenylalanine or tryptophan. D genes are given only for firm matches. Some rows have no size entry. The others give once, few or many, or a class for an expanded clone.

d_gene	v_gene	abundance	j_gene	CDR3aa	CDR3nt
-	TRBV27	-	TRBJ2-5	CASSLWGGGPGETQYF	TGTGCCAGCAGTTTATGGGGAGGGGGCCCCGGGGAGACCCAGTACTTC
-	TRBV5-5	-	TRBJ2-3	CASTSTQPGSAITDTQYF	TGTGCCAGCACCTCTACCCAGCCAGGGAGTGCTATCACAGATACGCAGTATTTT
-	TRBV2	-	TRBJ2-3	CASTGGLDTQYF	TGTGCCAGCACTGGGGGACTAGATACGCAGTATTTT
-	TRBV10-1	once	TRBJ2-3	CASSEGQTSRTDTQYF	TGCGCCAGCAGTGAAGGACAGACCTCTCGCACAGATACGCAGTATTTT
-	TRBV7-2	-	TRBJ2-5	CASRRSLGGQETQYF	TGTGCCAGCAGGCGTAGTCTGGGGGGACAAGAGACCCAGTACTTC
-	TRBV30	few	TRBJ1-6	CACTRTGSPLHF	TGTGCCTGTACCCGGACGGGATCACCCCTCCACTTT
-	TRBV4-3	-	TRBJ1-2	CASSRREIAGYTF	TGCGCCAGCAGCCGTCGGGAGATCGCTGGCTACACCTTC
-	TRBV6-5	-	TRBJ1-4	CASSYSGVSNEKLFF	TGTGCCAGCAGTTACTCCGGGGTTTCTAATGAAAAACTGTTTTTT
-	TRBV4-1	few	TRBJ2-2	CASSQVTQRDGSGELFF	TGCGCCAGCAGCCAAGTAACTCAAAGGGATGGATCCGGGGAGCTGTTTTTT
-	TRBV27	-	TRBJ1-5	CASNPNQPQHF	TGTGCCAGCAACCCAAATCAGCCCCAGCATTTT